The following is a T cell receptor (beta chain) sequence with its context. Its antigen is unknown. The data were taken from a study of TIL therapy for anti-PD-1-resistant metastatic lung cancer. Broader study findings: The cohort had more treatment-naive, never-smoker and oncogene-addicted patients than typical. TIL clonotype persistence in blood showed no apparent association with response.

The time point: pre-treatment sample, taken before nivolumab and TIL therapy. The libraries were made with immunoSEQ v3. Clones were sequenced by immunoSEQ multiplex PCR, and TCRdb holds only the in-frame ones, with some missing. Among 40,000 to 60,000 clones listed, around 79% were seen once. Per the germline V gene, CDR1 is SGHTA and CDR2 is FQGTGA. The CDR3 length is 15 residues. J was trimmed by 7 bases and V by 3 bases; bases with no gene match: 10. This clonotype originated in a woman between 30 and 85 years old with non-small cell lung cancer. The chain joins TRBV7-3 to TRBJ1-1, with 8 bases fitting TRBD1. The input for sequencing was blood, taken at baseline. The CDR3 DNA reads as TGTGCCAGCAGCTTTCTGGCAGGGGGCAAAATTGAAGCTTTCTTT. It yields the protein CASSFLAGGKIEAFF.